This T cell receptor beta chain was sequenced during a study of radiation and T cells in renal cell carcinoma (dated by TCRdb to 2018 to 2021). For the study in its entirety: The samples were drawn from a clinical trial, where primary renal cell carcinomas were treated with 15 Gy of stereotactic body radiation therapy and then removed by nephrectomy 4 weeks afterward. TCR beta sequencing covered fewer than 60 samples in total, comprising about 26 tumors and about 27 peripheral blood samples. Across all 50 or so samples, more than 4,000,000 unique CDR3 nucleotide sequences, encoding about 2,700,000 unique CDR3 amino acid sequences, were identified. The full study reports these points: Because no pretreatment tumor biopsies were available, whether clonotypes were present in the tumor at baseline could not be determined. Effects of radiation dose or scheduling on the TCR repertoire could not be addressed with the single-armed trial design. Dynamics of the blood repertoire were not tracked past 4 weeks after treatment. An increase in top tumor clonotypes in blood was observed from baseline to 2 weeks post-radiation, followed by contraction by 4 weeks, which was taken to suggest transient expansion of tumor-resident clones.

CDR1 MNHNY and CDR2 SVGAGI are derived from the germline V gene (reference sequence). V loses 11 bases at its end and J loses 6 bases; junction bases beyond the gene matches: 5. The cysteine opens and the phenylalanine closes a CDR3 of 11 amino acids. The entry retains the CDR3 DNA only, 33 bases that are in frame from base 1. This clone came up a few times. Its antigen is still unknown. Base-call qualities are not available, and no considerably larger clone is one nucleotide away. The immunoSEQ kit was used, according to the manufacturer's recommendations, to generate TCR beta libraries from genomic DNA. Library preparation used a first multiplex PCR with proprietary primers, then a second PCR adding unique barcodes, with bead cleanups after each round. Each sample batch included a kit-provided positive control reaction and a negative control reaction. The final libraries were assessed on an Agilent 4200 TapeStation D1000 ScreenTape, pooled by volume, and quantified by qPCR. Sequencing was performed on an Illumina NextSeq500 using a MidOutput 150-cycle cartridge, with 156 Read1 cycles, 15 Index1 cycles, and the kit custom primers. The pooled library was loaded at about 1 pM, and approximately 20% PhiX control was spiked in. The source study handled its data this way. Vendor-processed data were analyzed in R, and a clonotype was defined as all T cells sharing the same CDR3 nucleotide sequence. For clone abundance analyses, frequencies were normalized to the 10,000 most abundant clones in each sample. Before analysis, public T cell clones were removed, and these numbered fewer than six per sample on average. Tumor-enriched and baseline blood-enriched clonotypes were defined by at least a 32-fold difference in abundance between compartments. Clonotypes expanded or contracted between blood time points were identified with a beta-binomial differential abundance model. Similarity between tumor and blood repertoires was quantified using the Baroni-Urbani and Buser coefficient, and groups were compared with two-tailed Wilcoxon tests in R. Imported from immuneACCESS, the table was reduced by TCRdb to in-frame sequences with V and J called. These copies leave out some clones; in studies compared against another copy, an unresolved V gene accounts for under half, and the cause of the remainder is not known. D and trimming come from the DNA, and the V and J calls and clone size come from that table. The sample yields tens of thousands of clones; 80% to 90% were counted once. The ten largest make up 22% of the sample.

What this sample's time point label stands for: blood 2 weeks post-SBRT. Reading the label with the study, this specimen's treatment or condition is: 15 Gy SBRT to primary tumor, nephrectomy 4 weeks later. To track tumor-enriched clonotypes, serial peripheral blood was sampled from radiation-treated patients at baseline and at 2 weeks and 4 weeks after SBRT. Every patient had renal cell carcinoma of clear cell pathology. The QIAamp DNA Blood Mini Kit (Qiagen) was used to prepare genomic DNA for TCR sequencing. Only samples passing all quality control checks were included in the analyses. The source material was blood, sampled from a patient whose treatment included radiotherapy and nephrectomy. The receptor was derived from a woman in her 50s with renal cell carcinoma. The chain uses TRBV6-6 and TRBJ1-2, and 8 bases in between align with TRBD1. The DNA is TGTGCCGGGACAGGTCGGGATGGCTACACCTTC. The translation is CAGTGRDGYTF.